This TCR beta chain was identified during a study of memory CD4+ T cells and cytomegalovirus serostatus. Overall study context: Of the healthy Belgian adults, several were CMV seropositive and about 24 seronegative.

As processed by the authors: Out-of-frame sequences were removed, leaving 2,000,000 or so distinct TCRbeta sequences. Assay: immunoSEQ multiplex PCR; the TCRdb copy retains only in-frame clones and omits some. V, J and clone size derive from that table, while D and trimming were established from the DNA sequence. The sample has some 46,000 clones, around four fifths seen once; the top ten hold 0.61%. Whole-study results and caveats: Of more than 150 reported CMV TCRbeta sequences, around 62 were found in memory CD4+ repertoires.

The sort gate was single viable CD3+CD4+CD8-CD45RO+ cells for memory CD4+ T cells. The CDR3 covers 19 residues. Trimming cost V 4 bases and J 2 bases; bases outside gene matches: 20. CDR1 and CDR2 (germline): MNHNS, SASEGT. In its sample, this clone was seen once. Its antigen remains unknown. The clonotype was recovered from an adult in good health and CMV-seronegative. The sample was memory CD4+ T cells from blood. The V gene is TRBV6-1, the J gene TRBJ2-7; 7 nucleotides line up with TRBD1. CDR3 region: CASSVKPNRGSKITYEQYF. The CDR3 DNA is TGTGCCAGCAGTGTGAAACCCAACAGGGGCAGTAAAATCACCTACGAGCAGTACTTC.